This TCR beta chain was recovered during a study of identical twins. CDR1 and CDR2 from the germline V gene are SGHRS and YFSETQ. With 7 bases removed from V and 2 bases from J, the gap between germline ends came to 9 bases. This CDR3 spans 12 amino acids. TCRdb recomputed calls from the 5' RACE reads with MiXCR, one row per CDR3 protein. The data contain some 710,000 distinct CDR3 sequences, 6% to 6.5% of them singletons. Study observations and caveats: Weaker excess twin sharing was observed in beta out-of-frame sequences. With monozygotic twins, out-of-frame TCR alpha sharing exceeded what models estimated. Carriage of fewer insertions was seen in abundant cord blood beta clonotypes, whereas memory repertoires showed none.

This clonotype was seen at least ten times. Its antigen is not known. The chain joins TRBV5-1 to TRBJ2-5, with D possibly being TRBD1 or TRBD2 (6 bases each). Material for sequencing was naive T cells sorted from blood. The clonotype originates from a man between 18 and 35 years old in good health. The CDR3 sequence is CASRGPQETQYF. The CDR3 DNA follows: TGCGCCAGCCGGGGGCCTCAAGAGACCCAGTACTTC.